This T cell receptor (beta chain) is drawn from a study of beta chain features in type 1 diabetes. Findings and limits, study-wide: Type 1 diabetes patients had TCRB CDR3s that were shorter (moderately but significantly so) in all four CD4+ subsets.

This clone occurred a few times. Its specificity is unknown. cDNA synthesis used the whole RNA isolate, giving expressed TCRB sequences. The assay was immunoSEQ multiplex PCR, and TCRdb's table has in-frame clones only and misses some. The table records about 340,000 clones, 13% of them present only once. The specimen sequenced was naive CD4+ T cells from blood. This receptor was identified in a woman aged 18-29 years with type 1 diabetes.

DNA of the CDR3: TGTGCCAGCAGCTTGGGTCCCACAGGGGGCGAGACCCAGTACTTC. It translates to CASSLGPTGGETQYF. The chain recombines TRBV5-5 with TRBJ2-5, with 9 nucleotides matching TRBD1. V lost 0 bases to trimming and J lost 5 bases; unmatched junction nucleotides: 5. Germline V gives CDR1 SGHKS, CDR2 YYEKEE (reference sequence). The CDR3 runs 15 residues.